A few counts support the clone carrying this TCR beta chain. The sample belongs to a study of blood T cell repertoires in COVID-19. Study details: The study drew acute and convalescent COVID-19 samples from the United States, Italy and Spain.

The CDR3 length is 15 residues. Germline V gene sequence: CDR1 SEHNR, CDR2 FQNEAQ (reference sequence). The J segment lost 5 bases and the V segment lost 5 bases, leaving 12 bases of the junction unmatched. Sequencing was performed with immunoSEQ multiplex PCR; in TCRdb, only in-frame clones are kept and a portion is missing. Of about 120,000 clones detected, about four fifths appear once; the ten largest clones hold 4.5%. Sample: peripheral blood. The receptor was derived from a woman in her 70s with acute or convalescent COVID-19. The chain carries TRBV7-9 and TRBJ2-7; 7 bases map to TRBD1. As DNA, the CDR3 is TGTGCCAGCAGCCAAAATAGAGACAGGGCGCACGAGCAGTACTTC. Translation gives CASSQNRDRAHEQYF. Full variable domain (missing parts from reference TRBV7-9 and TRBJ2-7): DTGVSQNPRHKITKRGQNVTFRCDPISEHNRLYWYRQTLGQGPEFLTYFQNEAQLEKSRLLSDRFSAERPKGSFSTLEIQRTEQGDSAMYLCASSQNRDRAHEQYFGPGTRLTVT.